The rows below give T cell receptor beta chains drawn from one sample of a study of T cells after posttransplantation cyclophosphamide. Data came from immunoSEQ multiplex PCR; TCRdb stores just in-frame clones and leaves some out. The table lists 23,000 or so clones, approximately 86% of them singletons. This sample comprised PBMCs, obtained about 400 days after allogeneic stem cell transplant with calcineurin inhibitor and methotrexate. These receptors were obtained from a female patient aged 25-39 years who received an allogeneic stem cell transplant from an unrelated donor, was CMV-positive, and had acute and chronic GVHD. T cells may partly derive from the graft donor. CDR3s include the opening cysteine and the closing phenylalanine or tryptophan. A D gene is named only where the DNA matches it firmly. Part of the rows lack a size; the others show once, few, many or a class for expanded clones.

D	size	V	J	DNA	CDR3
.	.	TRBV5-6	TRBJ1-1	TGTGCCAGCAGCTTGTTTAGAACGGCGGGAAGCACTGAAGCTTTCTTT	CASSLFRTAGSTEAFF
TRBD1	.	TRBV10-1	TRBJ1-3	TGCGCCAGCGACAGACAGGGACTTTTCTCTGGAAACACCATATATTTT	CASDRQGLFSGNTIYF
TRBD1	.	TRBV5-1	TRBJ1-1	TGCGCCAGCGAAGAACAGGGGGGGAACACTGAAGCTTTCTTT	CASEEQGGNTEAFF
.	.	TRBV18	TRBJ2-1	TGTGCCAGCTCCCAGGACTCTTTGAGCTCCTACAATGAGCAGTTCTTC	CASSQDSLSSYNEQFF
.	.	TRBV18	TRBJ2-7	TGTGCCAGCTCACCTCGGGACACGGTCGAAAAGCAGTACTTC	CASSPRDTVEKQYF
.	.	TRBV5-8	TRBJ1-1	TGTGCCAGCAGCCATGTGCGAGGAACAAGGAACACTGAAGCTTTCTTT	CASSHVRGTRNTEAFF
TRBD1	.	TRBV2	TRBJ1-1	TGTGCCAGCAGAGGGACAGGGATTTACACTGAAGCTTTCTTT	CASRGTGIYTEAFF
.	once	TRBV6-1	TRBJ1-1	TGTGCCAGCAGTTGGGGCCTTGAAGCTTTCTTT	CASSWGLEAFF
.	few	TRBV28	TRBJ1-3	TGTGCCAGCGGTCTCTTAGGCGAAACGGAGAGAAACACCATATATTTT	CASGLLGETERNTIYF
TRBD1	.	TRBV7-3	TRBJ2-1	TGTGCCAGCAGCCCAATCCCGGGACAGGCAAACAATGAGCAGTTCTTC	CASSPIPGQANNEQFF
.	.	TRBV7-9	TRBJ2-1	TGTGCCAGCAGCTCCAAAGGGGTTTTCAATGAGCAGTTCTTC	CASSSKGVFNEQFF
.	.	TRBV5-1	TRBJ2-3	TGCGCCAGCGCAGCGGAGCAGCGCCCAGATACGCAGTATTTT	CASAAEQRPDTQYF
.	.	TRBV23-1	TRBJ2-7	TGCGCCAGCAGTCAATCTGGCGGAGTAATATACGAGCAGTACTTC	CASSQSGGVIYEQYF
.	.	TRBV5-6	TRBJ2-2	TGTGCCAGCAGCTTACCAGGGGAGGGAGCGACCGGGGAGCTGTTTTTT	CASSLPGEGATGELFF
.	.	TRBV29-1	TRBJ2-1	TGCAGCGTTGACAGAATTTACAATGAGCAGTTCTTC	CSVDRIYNEQFF
TRBD1	.	TRBV9	TRBJ2-7	TGTGCCAGCAGCGGACAGGGCTACGAGCAGTACTTC	CASSGQGYEQYF
.	.	TRBV7-8	TRBJ2-3	TGTGCCAGCAGCTTACGGCGGGACCCCGACACAGATACGCAGTATTTT	CASSLRRDPDTDTQYF
.	few	TRBV19	TRBJ1-5	TGTGCCAGTAGCTGGGGAGGGATGAGTCAGCCCCAGCATTTT	CASSWGGMSQPQHF
.	.	TRBV5-1	TRBJ1-1	TGCGCCAGCAGCAAGGGTGTGGGAGAACCAGGGAACACTGAAGCTTTCTTT	CASSKGVGEPGNTEAFF
TRBD2	.	TRBV9	TRBJ2-5	TGTGCCAGCAGCGCCGGGACTAGCGGACAACTCTACCAAGAGACCCAGTACTTC	CASSAGTSGQLYQETQYF
.	.	TRBV6-5	TRBJ1-2	TGTGCCAGCAGTTACCGGGGTTTGAACTATGGCTACACCTTC	CASSYRGLNYGYTF
TRBD2	once	TRBV5-1	TRBJ2-3	TGCGCCAGTACTAGCGGCGAAGATACGCAGTATTTT	CASTSGEDTQYF
TRBD2	once	TRBV5-4	TRBJ2-7	TGTGCCAGCAGCTTGGCCCCCCTAGCGGGAGCTCGGGAGCAGTACTTC	CASSLAPLAGAREQYF
TRBD2	.	TRBV19	TRBJ2-2	TGTGCCAGTAGGGTAGCGGGGAACACCGGGGAGCTGTTTTTT	CASRVAGNTGELFF